A single sample gave rise to the 22 T cell receptor beta chains below, sequenced in a study of blood T cell repertoires in COVID-19. Measured with immunoSEQ multiplex PCR; TCRdb has only the in-frame clones, and not every one. The sample holds 130,000 or so clones, roughly 69% seen once. Sequencing was carried out using peripheral blood. The receptor source for this set is a woman between 65 and 79 years old with acute or convalescent COVID-19.

The chain joins TRBV28 to TRBJ1-1, with D hard to call. The V and J ends lost 2 bases and 6 bases respectively, with 16 bases between them. The CDR3 sequence is 15 residues long. Germline V gives CDR1 MDHEN, CDR2 SYDVKM. CDR3 residues: CASSLGDFGVSEAFF. As DNA, the CDR3 is TGTGCCAGCAGTTTAGGGGATTTCGGGGTATCTGAAGCTTTCTTT.

This clone has only a few counts. The sample contains more than one DNA sequence encoding this CDR3. The gene calls are TRBV4-2 and TRBJ1-1; tentative D call: TRBD1 (5 bases). V shed 4 bases and J shed 4 bases, with 10 bases lying between them. Looked up from germline, CDR1 is LGHNA and CDR2 is YNFKEQ. The CDR3 has 13 residues. The CDR3 region is CASSRGGGTEAFF. The CDR3 DNA sequence: TGTGCCAGCAGCCGCGGCGGGGGCACTGAAGCTTTCTTT.

V and J are TRBV10-1 and TRBJ1-5; 7 nucleotides match TRBD1. From germline, CDR1 is WNHNN and CDR2 SYGVQD (reference sequence). The ends lost 2 bases at V and 1 base at J; junction bases unmatched: 5. The CDR3 is made up of 16 amino acids. The CDR3 DNA reads as TGCGCCAGCAGTGAGGGGCAGACAGGGAGCAATCAGCCCCAGCATTTT. Its protein product is CASSEGQTGSNQPQHF.

This clone was seen only once. The V gene is TRBV2, the J gene TRBJ2-2; D is ambiguous. The CDR3 sequence is 14 residues long. The V end lost 4 bases, the J end lost 1 base, and 7 bases lay between the germline ends. Germline V gives CDR1 SNHLY, CDR2 FYNNEI. The CDR3 nucleotides read TGTGCCAGCAGTGTTGAGGTGAACACCGGGGAGCTGTTTTTT. Translated, it gives CASSVEVNTGELFF. Complete variable domain (other parts from reference TRBV2 and TRBJ2-2): EPEVTQTPSHQVTQMGQEVILRCVPISNHLYFYWYRQILGQKVEFLVSFYNNEISEKSEIFDDQFSVERPDGSNFTLKIRSTKLEDSAMYFCASSVEVNTGELFFGEGSRLTVL.

The sample holds a few counts of this clone. The chain couples TRBV3-1 (or the pseudogene TRBV3-2) to TRBJ1-3; possible D gene TRBD1, 6 bases. The V end was cut by 1 base, the J end by 5 bases, with 15 bases between. CDR3 length equals 16 residues. From germline, CDR1 is LGHDT and CDR2 YNNKEL (reference sequence). The DNA of the CDR3 is TGTGCCAGCAGCCAAGGTAAACGGGACACGAGAAACACCATATATTTT. Its protein product is CASSQGKRDTRNTIYF.

The chain carries TRBV24-1 and TRBJ2-1; a weak D match, TRBD1 (6 bases). CDR1 and CDR2 (germline): KGHDR, SFDVKD. V gave up 1 base and J gave up 6 bases, with 12 bases separating them. The CDR3 totals 15 residues. The CDR3 sequence: CATSDLGGEGNEQFF. The DNA for the CDR3 is TGTGCCACCAGTGATTTAGGGGGAGAGGGCAATGAGCAGTTCTTC.

The chain has TRBV7-2 and TRBJ2-1; D tentatively fits TRBD1 or TRBD2 (5 bases each). Germline V CDR1 and CDR2: SGHTA, FQGNSA. This CDR3 contains 14 residues. The germline V and J ends were trimmed by 5 bases and 10 bases, with 18 bases remaining between them. DNA for the CDR3: TGTGCCAGCAGCCTAGAGGGGATTAGGACAGAGCAGTTCTTC. As protein: CASSLEGIRTEQFF.

The genes are TRBV30 and TRBJ2-7, with 13 bases that match TRBD2. The CDR3 runs to 14 residues. Per the germline V gene, CDR1 is GTSNPN and CDR2 is SVGIG (reference sequence). V lost 3 bases, J lost 4 bases, and 3 bases stayed unmatched. Here the CDR3 DNA reads TGTGCCTGGAGCCGACTAGCGGGAGGATACGAGCAGTACTTC. This gives the protein CAWSRLAGGYEQYF. Combining the CDR3 with reference TRBV30 and TRBJ2-7 gives the whole variable domain SQTIHQWPATLVQPVGSPLSLECTVEGTSNPNLYWYRQAAGRGLQLLFYSVGIGQISSEVPQNLSASRPQDRQFILSSKKLLLSDSGFYLCAWSRLAGGYEQYFGPGTRLTVT.

V and J are TRBV2 and TRBJ2-7; D gene ambiguous. The CDR3 runs to 12 residues. Per the germline V gene, CDR1 is SNHLY and CDR2 is FYNNEI. The V end was cut by 3 bases, the J end by 4 bases, with 7 bases between. This CDR3 is CASSDDGYEQYF. The CDR3 region has the DNA TGTGCCAGCAGTGACGACGGGTACGAGCAGTACTTC.

The sample holds a few counts of this clone. Here the CDR3 reads CASVSVGRADTQYF. The CDR3 DNA sequence: TGTGCCAGCGTATCGGTCGGGAGGGCAGATACGCAGTATTTT. This sequence joins TRBV18 and TRBJ2-3, with 8 bases matching TRBD2. Trimming cost V 8 bases and J 4 bases; bases outside gene matches: 8. The CDR3 runs to 14 residues. CDR1 is KGHSH, CDR2 LQKENI, per germline.

The genes are TRBV11-2 and TRBJ1-2; D is perhaps TRBD1 (5 bases). This CDR3 is built from 14 residues. Germline values: CDR1 SGHAT, CDR2 FQNNGV. Trimming took 3 bases from V and 4 from J, leaving 12 bases between them. CDR3 protein: CASSLIGGGYGYTF. The DNA of the CDR3 is TGTGCCAGCAGCTTGATCGGGGGAGGCTATGGCTACACCTTC.

The rearrangement joins TRBV2 to TRBJ1-2; D is uncertain. Trimming left V 1 base short and J 2 bases short, with 5 bases between. The CDR3 length is 13 residues. The V gene's germline CDR1 is SNHLY and CDR2 FYNNEI. The CDR3 is CASSEEQNYGYTF. As DNA, the CDR3 is TGTGCCAGCAGTGAAGAACAGAACTATGGCTACACCTTC.

This clone was seen at least ten times. The chain joins TRBV5-8 to TRBJ1-6; D unresolved. Between the trimmed V and J ends, which lost 4 bases and 11 bases, there was a span of 10 bases. Per germline, CDR1 SGHTS and CDR2 YDEGEE. The CDR3 is made up of 12 amino acids. In nucleotides, the CDR3 is TGTGCCAGCAGCGCCCTGCGGGCACCCCTCCACTTT. Translated: CASSALRAPLHF.

The rearrangement uses TRBV6-5 and TRBJ1-3, with unresolved D. CDR3 length: 15 amino acids. Trimming took 0 bases from V and 4 from J, leaving 10 bases between them. Germline loops: CDR1 MNHEY, CDR2 SVGAGI. CDR3 residues: CASSYSGLDGNTIYF. Written as DNA, the CDR3 is TGTGCCAGCAGTTACTCGGGCTTAGACGGAAACACCATATATTTT.

This clone was seen repeatedly, ten times or more. The genes are TRBV5-1 and TRBJ2-5, with 7 bases matching TRBD2. Germline V gene lookup returns CDR1 SGHRS and CDR2 YFSETQ. This CDR3 is 14 amino acids long. Unmatched junction bases numbered 11, after V lost 7 bases and J lost 5 bases. The CDR3 protein is CASGSSGGSETQYF. The DNA of the CDR3 is TGCGCCAGCGGATCCTCGGGAGGATCGGAGACCCAGTACTTC.

The rearrangement uses TRBV28 and TRBJ1-4; D gene ambiguous. Germline V gene sequence: CDR1 MDHEN, CDR2 SYDVKM. This CDR3 has 14 amino acids. V was cut by 3 bases and J by 5 bases, with 10 bases left in between. DNA for the CDR3: TGTGCCAGCAGTTTCTTGGCAGAAAATGAAAAACTGTTTTTT. This encodes CASSFLAENEKLFF.

This chain joins TRBV28 and TRBJ2-5; 9 nucleotides agree with TRBD1. Germline V CDR1 and CDR2: MDHEN, SYDVKM. The CDR3 length is 15 residues. Trimming took 3 bases from V and 5 from J; bases not matched to a gene: 7. The DNA of the CDR3 is TGTGCCAGCAGTTTGGACAGGGGCAGGACGGAGACCCAGTACTTC. Protein sequence: CASSLDRGRTETQYF. Looking up the rest from reference TRBV28 and TRBJ2-5 gives the full variable domain: DVKVTQSSRYLVKRTGEKVFLECVQDMDHENMFWYRQDPGLGLRLIYFSYDVKMKEKGDIPEGYSVSREKKERFSLILESASTNQTSMYLCASSLDRGRTETQYFGPGTRLLVL.

The chain recombines TRBV19 with TRBJ2-1; TRBD2 agrees at 9 bases. J gave up 7 bases and V 5 bases, and 3 bases lay outside the gene matches. The CDR3 length is 13 residues. Germline lookup yields CDR1 LNHDA and CDR2 SQIVND (reference sequence). Written as DNA, the CDR3 is TGTGCCAGTAGTTCAACTAGCGGGAATGAGCAGTTCTTC. It yields the protein CASSSTSGNEQFF.

J is TRBJ2-7 and V is TRBV3-1 (or the pseudogene TRBV3-2), with 7 bases aligning to TRBD2. This CDR3 has 13 amino acids. The V gene end was trimmed by 6 bases and the J gene end by 6 bases; junction bases not matched to a gene: 8. The germline V gene encodes CDR1 LGHDT and CDR2 YNNKEL (reference sequence). This CDR3 reads CASSTRGGGEQYF. In DNA, the CDR3 is TGTGCCAGCAGTACTCGCGGGGGAGGCGAGCAGTACTTC.

This clone was seen a single time. This chain links TRBV14 with TRBJ2-2; D is uncertain. V shed 4 bases and J shed 2 bases, with 11 bases lying between them. Germline V gene lookup returns CDR1 SGHDN and CDR2 FVKESK. The CDR3 covers 15 residues. The CDR3 DNA sequence: TGTGCCAGCAGCCCTCTGAACAGAAACACCGGGGAGCTGTTTTTT. This encodes CASSPLNRNTGELFF.

The chain recombines TRBV6-5 with TRBJ2-3; 7 bases align to TRBD2. V shed 2 bases, J shed 5 bases, and the junction held 10 bases outside the gene matches. The germline V gene has CDR1 MNHEY and CDR2 SVGAGI. This CDR3 is built from 16 residues. CDR3 nucleotide sequence: TGTGCCAGCAGTTACAGGGCTAGCGGAGGCGGAGATACGCAGTATTTT. Translating it yields CASSYRASGGGDTQYF.

The chain has TRBV11-2 and TRBJ2-5, with a weak D call TRBD2 (6 bases). This CDR3 has 15 amino acids. The germline gives CDR1 SGHAT, CDR2 FQNNGV. V dropped 1 base and J dropped 5 bases, with 14 bases sitting between them. DNA of the CDR3: TGTGCCAGCAGCTTAGTAGTAACGGCGGGGGAGACCCAGTACTTC. The encoded protein is CASSLVVTAGETQYF. The whole variable domain, remainder taken from reference TRBV11-2 and TRBJ2-5, is EAGVAQSPRYKIIEKRQSVAFWCNPISGHATLYWYQQILGQGPKLLIQFQNNGVVDDSQLPKDRFSAERLKGVDSTLKIQPAKLEDSAVYLCASSLVVTAGETQYFGPGTRLLVL.